This TCR beta chain was profiled in a study of regulatory T cells in long-lasting Graves disease. Per the germline V gene, CDR1 is MDHEN and CDR2 is SYDVKM. There are 15 residues in the CDR3. Trimming removed 1 base at V and 3 bases at J, with 13 bases between. CDR3-region Arm-PCR and iRepertoire HTBI primers produced the TCR beta libraries. In the study's own analysis: Spanning all samples, the identified segments comprised 60 to 70 TRBV and more than 11 TRBJ. From the multiplex PCR reads, TCRdb called clonotypes with MiXCR, one entry per CDR3 protein. TCRdb, not the authors, supplied the V and J calls. This sample has around 480,000 distinct CDR3 sequences, with about 16% found just once. General study results and limits: Newly diagnosed disease favored TRBV20-1 and TRBJ2-1 over persistent disease.

Noted time point: newly diagnosed GD, antithyroid drugs for less than 3 months. PBMC-extracted RNA yielded the TCR library. Those enrolled as patients came out of an endocrinology department in Xi'an, China. A remark on this clonotype: Its antigen remains unknown.

These same records also appear under a second study, on T cells in Graves' hyperthyroidism and ophthalmopathy. Per that paper: The TCR CDR3 was amplified in a first-round RT-PCR using the HTBI primer set.

This receptor was identified in a woman aged 35-60 years with Graves disease. This material consisted of peripheral blood mononuclear cells (PBMCs), taken at new diagnosis, from a patient treated with antithyroid drugs. This rearrangement joins TRBV28 to TRBJ2-7, with D unclear. This chain's CDR3 is CASSLFSVLSYEQYF. CDR3 DNA: TGTGCCAGCAGTTTATTTTCCGTCCTTAGCTACGAGCAGTACTTC.